Listed below are T cell receptor beta chains from one sample, sequenced in a study of cytomegalovirus exposure and HLA in healthy donors. Clones were read by immunoSEQ multiplex PCR, and TCRdb kept only the in-frame ones, dropping some. The table shows approximately 82,000 clones, with over 70% occurring only once. Sequencing was done on a sample of PBMCs. Source of these receptors: a man aged 35 to 55 in good health and CMV-seronegative. Both conserved end residues are part of each CDR3. D genes are given only for firm matches. Not every row has a clone size; where given, it reads once, few, many or a size class.

v_gene	d_gene	j_gene	abundance	CDR3nt	CDR3aa
TRBV7-8	TRBD2	TRBJ2-7	few	TGTGCCAGCGGTACGCCCCTAGCGGGACGTTACTACGAGCAGTACTTC	CASGTPLAGRYYEQYF
TRBV11-2	TRBD2	TRBJ2-5	-	TGTGCCAGCAGCTTAGAAGCGGGAGGAGAGACCCAGTACTTC	CASSLEAGGETQYF
TRBV7-2	-	TRBJ2-7	-	TGTGCCAGCAGCTTAGGAGTATCCTACGAGCAGTACTTC	CASSLGVSYEQYF
TRBV5-1	TRBD1	TRBJ2-6	-	TGCGCCAGCAGCTTTGTAGAGGGGGCCGTCTCTGGGGCCAACGTCCTGACTTTC	CASSFVEGAVSGANVLTF
TRBV7-3	TRBD2	TRBJ2-1	-	TGTGCCAGCAGCCTAGCGGGTAGCTCCTACAATGAGCAGTTCTTC	CASSLAGSSYNEQFF
TRBV27	-	TRBJ1-3	-	TGTGCCAGCAGTTTAATGGGGGGGGCAGGAAACACCATATATTTT	CASSLMGGAGNTIYF
TRBV9	TRBD1	TRBJ2-5	-	TGTGCCAGCAGCGCACAGGGGTTCGAGGAGACCCAGTACTTC	CASSAQGFEETQYF
TRBV4-1	TRBD2	TRBJ2-5	-	TGCGCCAGCAGCCAGGGACTACACACGCAAGAGACCCAGTACTTC	CASSQGLHTQETQYF
TRBV6-1	-	TRBJ2-7	few	TGTGCCAGCAGTGAAGGTCCCGCGGGACAGCGACCCGAGCAGTACTTC	CASSEGPAGQRPEQYF
TRBV5-4	-	TRBJ1-2	-	TGTGCCAGCAGTCGAGCCGGGAGTGGCTATGGCTACACCTTC	CASSRAGSGYGYTF
TRBV19	TRBD1	TRBJ1-5	-	TGTGCCAGTAGTATAGATCGGGGACAGGATAATCAGCCCCAGCATTTT	CASSIDRGQDNQPQHF
TRBV7-7	TRBD2	TRBJ2-3	-	TGTGCTAGCAGCTCCCAAGGACTAGCGACAGATACGCAGTATTTT	CASSSQGLATDTQYF
TRBV28	-	TRBJ1-4	-	TGTGCCAGCAGTTCGGTGGGGGCCACTAATGAAAAACTGTTTTTT	CASSSVGATNEKLFF
TRBV9	TRBD1	TRBJ2-3	-	TGTGCCAGCAGCGTAGATGGGACAGGGGTCGTTACGCAGTATTTT	CASSVDGTGVVTQYF
TRBV5-6	TRBD2	TRBJ2-3	-	TGTGCCAGCAGCTTGTTTTCCCCGCGGGAGCATACGCAGTATTTT	CASSLFSPREHTQYF
TRBV18	-	TRBJ1-1	-	TGTGCCAGCTCACCACAGAGAGGGCGCGGGGGCACTGAAGCTTTCTTT	CASSPQRGRGGTEAFF
TRBV10-1	-	TRBJ2-1	once	TGCGCCAGCAGTGAGTCAGCAACCCCGTGGAATGAGCAGTTCTTC	CASSESATPWNEQFF